The 30 T cell receptor beta chains reported below all come from one sample, sequenced in a study of OX40 agonist ivuxolimab in advanced cancers. This table comes from immunoSEQ multiplex PCR, and its TCRdb copy is limited to in-frame clones, with some not included. Of around 60,000 clones in the sample, more than 85% are singletons; the top ten hold roughly an eighth. The material was CD4+ or CD8+ T cells sorted from blood, obtained in a trial of the OX40 agonist ivuxolimab. Receptors originate from an adult with an advanced solid tumor such as melanoma, head and neck, liver or kidney cancer.

The V and J genes are TRBV2 and TRBJ2-2; 10 nucleotides align to TRBD2. V dropped 9 bases and J dropped 2; count of bases not matched to a gene: 3. Germline V gene data show CDR1 as SNHLY and CDR2 as FYNNEI. The CDR3 is 14 residues long. This CDR3 reads CARTSGINTGELFF. CDR3 DNA sequence: TGTGCCAGAACTAGCGGGATTAACACCGGGGAGCTGTTTTTT.

The chain joins TRBV5-8 to TRBJ2-7; D is unclear. From germline, CDR1 is SGHTS and CDR2 YDEGEE. The length of the CDR3 is 12 residues. The germline V and J ends were trimmed by 4 bases and 6 bases, with 11 bases remaining between them. CDR3 sequence: CASSLGLSEQYF. CDR3 DNA: TGTGCCAGCAGCCTAGGTCTGTCCGAGCAGTACTTC.

The chain carries TRBV11-3 and TRBJ2-1; 12 bases are shared with TRBD2. Germline assignment: CDR1 SGHNT and CDR2 YENEEA. CDR3 length: 15 residues. The V and J ends lost 0 bases and 9 bases, in that order; junction bases with no gene match: 3. CDR3 sequence reads: CASSLETSGSTEQFF. Written as DNA, the CDR3 is TGTGCCAGCAGCTTAGAGACTAGCGGGAGCACTGAGCAGTTCTTC.

The chain uses TRBV9 and TRBJ2-7; 8 nucleotides agree with TRBD1. The CDR3 sequence is 15 residues long. CDR1 and CDR2 (germline): SGDLS, YYNGEE. The trim removed 0 bases at V and 4 bases at J, leaving 6 bases unmatched. The CDR3, as DNA: TGTGCCAGCAGCGTAGCCTCCAGGGACAGGTACGAGCAGTACTTC. Amino acids: CASSVASRDRYEQYF.

The chain joins TRBV11-2 to TRBJ2-7, with D hard to call. V lost 3 bases and J lost 0, with 3 bases in between. The CDR3 extends over 12 amino acids. The germline V gene has CDR1 SGHAT and CDR2 FQNNGV. The chain's CDR3 is CASSFSSYEQYF. For the CDR3, the DNA is TGTGCCAGCAGCTTCAGCTCCTACGAGCAGTACTTC.

This chain joins TRBV23-1 and TRBJ2-7, with TRBD1 matching 9 bases. TRBV23-1 is an open reading frame whose function is uncertain. The CDR3 length is 13 residues. J was trimmed by 1 base and V by 11 bases; bases with no gene match: 6. CDR3 sequence reads: CAPRDRVSYEQYF. In DNA, the CDR3 is TGCGCCCCCAGGGACAGGGTGTCCTACGAGCAGTACTTC.

This chain joins TRBV9 and TRBJ2-7, with D uncertain. Germline values: CDR1 SGDLS, CDR2 YYNGEE. This CDR3 spans 13 amino acids. V shed 0 bases and J shed 3 bases, with 7 bases lying between them. The CDR3 sequence: CASSVGRDYEQYF. The DNA for the CDR3 is TGTGCCAGCAGCGTAGGACGCGACTACGAGCAGTACTTC.

J is TRBJ1-1 and V is TRBV29-1; D gene uncertain. This CDR3 comprises 13 residues. The ends were cut back, 4 bases at V and 0 bases at J, with 9 bases in the middle. Looked up from germline, CDR1 is SQVTM and CDR2 is ANQGSEA. CDR3 protein: CSVGEGLNTEAFF. In DNA form, the CDR3 reads TGCAGCGTTGGAGAAGGTTTGAACACTGAAGCTTTCTTT.

CDR3 sequence reads: CASSDKGLAGVGDEQFF. DNA for the CDR3: TGTGCCAGCAGCGACAAGGGTCTAGCGGGAGTAGGAGATGAGCAGTTCTTC. This chain connects TRBV7-6 to TRBJ2-1, with 10 bases aligning to TRBD2. V lost 5 bases, J lost 8 bases, and 15 bases stayed unmatched. Per germline, CDR1 SGHVS and CDR2 FNYEAQ. CDR3 length: 17 residues.

The chain carries TRBV2 and TRBJ1-4, with a possible D match to TRBD1 (5 bases). Germline assignment: CDR1 SNHLY and CDR2 FYNNEI. V lost 6 bases and J 8 bases, leaving 19 bases between the germline ends. This CDR3 is 15 amino acids long. The CDR3 reads CASSPGVLMGEKLFF. The CDR3, as DNA: TGTGCCAGCAGCCCGGGGGTACTAATGGGGGAAAAACTGTTTTTT. Supplemented by reference TRBV2 and TRBJ1-4, the full variable domain reads EPEVTQTPSHQVTQMGQEVILRCVPISNHLYFYWYRQILGQKVEFLVSFYNNEISEKSEIFDDQFSVERPDGSNFTLKIRSTKLEDSAMYFCASSPGVLMGEKLFFGSGTQLSVL.

The CDR3 is CASRRGTEAFF. Written as DNA, the CDR3 is TGTGCCAGCAGGCGAGGCACTGAAGCTTTCTTT. This chain links TRBV25-1 with TRBJ1-1; D call uncertain. The germline gives CDR1 MGHDK, CDR2 SYGVNS. The CDR3 loop spans 11 amino acids. Between the trimmed V and J ends, which lost 6 bases and 4 bases, there was a span of 6 bases. The entire variable domain, with the rest obtained from reference TRBV25-1 and TRBJ1-1, is as follows: EADIYQTPRYLVIGTGKKITLECSQTMGHDKMYWYQQDPGMELHLIHYSYGVNSTEKGDLSSESTVSRIRTEHFPLTLESARPSHTSQYLCASRRGTEAFFGQGTRLTVV.

This clone appeared a few times. The V gene is TRBV19, the J gene TRBJ1-2; D is undetermined. Trimming removed 3 bases at V and 5 bases at J, with 16 bases between. Germline V CDR1 and CDR2: LNHDA, SQIVND (reference sequence). The CDR3 is 15 amino acids. The CDR3 sequence: CASSIFGKAGYGYTF. The CDR3 DNA follows: TGTGCCAGTAGTATTTTCGGGAAAGCGGGGTATGGCTACACCTTC.

This chain links TRBV9 with TRBJ2-2; 7 nucleotides line up with TRBD1. Trimming at V came to 0 bases and at J to 10 bases, leaving 9 bases not matched to a gene. The germline V gene encodes CDR1 SGDLS and CDR2 YYNGEE. The CDR3 has 15 amino acids. The CDR3: CASSVERQGRAELFF. As DNA, the CDR3 is TGTGCCAGCAGCGTAGAGAGACAGGGCCGGGCGGAGCTGTTTTTT.

The rearrangement uses TRBV7-9 and TRBJ2-7; D is uncertain. V lost 1 base and J lost 9, with 7 bases in between. This CDR3 is built from 11 residues. Germline loops: CDR1 SEHNR, CDR2 FQNEAQ (reference sequence). For the CDR3, the DNA is TGTGCCAGCAGCTTAGAAGAAGGGCAGTACTTC. Translated, it gives CASSLEEGQYF.

The CDR3 reads CASSVQGAAFF. In nucleotides, the CDR3 is TGTGCCAGCAGCGTCCAGGGGGCTGCTTTCTTT. V usage is TRBV6-6 and J usage is TRBJ1-1; 8 bases are a match to TRBD1. This CDR3 contains 11 residues. The V and J ends lost 6 bases and 11 bases, in that order; junction bases with no gene match: 5. In germline, CDR1 is MNHNY, CDR2 SVGAGI (reference sequence).

V and J are TRBV28 and TRBJ1-1; unclear D gene. The CDR3 loop spans 13 amino acids. In germline, CDR1 is MDHEN, CDR2 SYDVKM. The V end lost 5 bases, the J end lost 12 bases, and 19 bases lay between the germline ends. The CDR3 coding sequence is TGTGCCAGCAGTCTATCCGGACCCGTGGGGACTTTCTTT. Its protein product is CASSLSGPVGTFF.

This chain links TRBV11-2 with TRBJ2-7; tentatively, D is TRBD1 (6 bases). Trimming stripped 0 bases from V and 2 bases from J, with 14 bases between. Germline V gene sequence: CDR1 SGHAT, CDR2 FQNNGV. The CDR3 extends over 16 amino acids. The CDR3, as DNA: TGTGCCAGCAGCTTAGATCAGGGGTGGAAGGCCTACGAGCAGTACTTC. Translated, it gives CASSLDQGWKAYEQYF.

The rearrangement joins TRBV27 to TRBJ2-1; TRBD1 matches 7 bases. Unmatched junction bases numbered 7, after V lost 5 bases and J lost 0 bases. CDR3 size: 16 residues. CDR1 and CDR2 from the germline V gene are MNHEY and SMNVEV (reference sequence). The DNA for the CDR3 is TGTGCCAGCAGTCCCGACAGGGTAGGCTCCTACAATGAGCAGTTCTTC. Translated, it gives CASSPDRVGSYNEQFF.

This clone has more than one count but fewer than ten. The chain joins TRBV6-5 to TRBJ2-7; 7 positions agree with TRBD2. V gave up 0 bases and J gave up 3 bases; unmatched junction bases: 5. The germline CDR1 and CDR2 sequences are MNHEY and SVGAGI. This CDR3 is 15 amino acids long. CDR3 coding DNA: TGTGCCAGCAGTTACTCGGGAGGGATAAACTACGAGCAGTACTTC. Translation gives CASSYSGGINYEQYF.

The V call is TRBV19, the J call TRBJ2-2, with 10 bases lining up with TRBD2. The CDR3 has 14 residues. V dropped 5 bases and J dropped 6; count of bases not matched to a gene: 3. Germline values: CDR1 LNHDA, CDR2 SQIVND (reference sequence). The DNA of the CDR3 is TGTGCCAGTAGTCTAGCGGGAGAGTCCGGGGAGCTGTTTTTT. Its protein is CASSLAGESGELFF.

This chain links TRBV10-2 with TRBJ2-3; TRBD2 might be the D (6 bases). CDR1 and CDR2 from the germline V gene are WSHSY and SAAADI. The CDR3 has 17 amino acids. V was clipped by 4 bases and J by 2 bases, with 19 bases between them. This CDR3 is CASSGTQLEGSTDTQYF. The CDR3 coding sequence is TGCGCCAGCAGTGGGACCCAGCTGGAGGGGTCCACAGATACGCAGTATTTT.

The chain carries TRBV2 and TRBJ2-2; 10 nucleotides line up with TRBD1. V lost 6 bases to trimming and J lost 4 bases; unmatched junction nucleotides: 5. Germline V gives CDR1 SNHLY, CDR2 FYNNEI. The CDR3 is 15 residues long. CDR3 loop: CASRPGTGVTGELFF. The CDR3 DNA reads TGTGCCAGCAGACCCGGGACAGGGGTCACCGGGGAGCTGTTTTTT.

The chain couples TRBV7-9 to TRBJ2-3; D unclear. Germline-derived CDR1 and CDR2 are SEHNR and FQNEAQ (reference sequence). This CDR3 is built from 16 residues. The germline V and J ends were trimmed by 8 bases and 8 bases, with 26 bases remaining between them. The CDR3, as DNA: TGTGCCAGCTACCACCCGGCGGAATCCCCGCCCGGTACGCAGTATTTT. Its protein is CASYHPAESPPGTQYF.

This clone was recorded only once. This chain uses TRBV15 with TRBJ2-2; D is unclear. CDR1 is LNHNV, CDR2 YYDKDF, per germline (reference sequence). The CDR3 loop spans 13 amino acids. V was shortened by 0 bases and J by 6 bases, with 5 bases between the two germline ends. The CDR3 reads CATSREGSGELFF. CDR3 DNA sequence: TGTGCCACCAGCAGAGAAGGGTCCGGGGAGCTGTTTTTT.

The CDR3 coding sequence is TGTGCCAGCAGTCTGTATAGAGAAGGGGAGCAGTACTTC. Protein sequence: CASSLYREGEQYF. The chain has TRBV6-5 and TRBJ2-7; no reliable D call. Trimming pared 5 bases from V and 7 bases from J, leaving 15 bases between. There are 13 residues in the CDR3. Germline CDR1 MNHEY, CDR2 SVGAGI.

CDR3 coding DNA: TGTGCCAGCAGCTTATGGGGGACAGACCGTCCTCCGGTAGATACGCAGTATTTT. Amino acids: CASSLWGTDRPPVDTQYF. V and J are TRBV11-2 and TRBJ2-3; 7 bases are shared with TRBD1. The CDR3 extends over 18 amino acids. CDR1 and CDR2 from the germline V gene are SGHAT and FQNNGV. The V segment lost 2 bases and the J segment 5 bases; nucleotides outside the gene matches: 16. The full variable domain, in which reference TRBV11-2 and TRBJ2-3 provide the parts outside the CDR3, is EAGVAQSPRYKIIEKRQSVAFWCNPISGHATLYWYQQILGQGPKLLIQFQNNGVVDDSQLPKDRFSAERLKGVDSTLKIQPAKLEDSAVYLCASSLWGTDRPPVDTQYFGPGTRLTVL.

For this clone: Germline is not matched at one junction end, which may reflect a read error. The rearrangement uses TRBV27 and TRBJ2-7; the match to TRBD1 covers 7 bases. Per the germline V gene, CDR1 is MNHEY and CDR2 is SMNVEV (reference sequence). The CDR3 extends over 11 amino acids. CDR3 nucleotides: TGTGCCAGCGGCCTCCAGGGGGAACGAAACTTC. Translating it yields CASGLQGERNF.

The genes are TRBV29-1 and TRBJ2-5; possible D gene TRBD1, 5 bases. V dropped 1 base and J dropped 7 bases, with 25 bases sitting between them. The CDR3 is 17 amino acids. The germline V gene encodes CDR1 SQVTM and CDR2 ANQGSEA. CDR3 amino acids: CSVEVLAARANVGTQYF. The CDR3 DNA reads as TGCAGCGTTGAAGTTTTGGCGGCCAGGGCTAACGTTGGGACCCAGTACTTC.

The sample holds many counts of this clone. The chain couples TRBV29-1 to TRBJ1-5; weak D call: TRBD1 (6 bases). The V end was cut by 7 bases, the J end by 0 bases, with 13 bases between. Germline CDR1 reads SQVTM; CDR2 reads ANQGSEA. CDR3 length equals 14 residues. The CDR3 sequence is CSAQQGGSNQPQHF. The CDR3 nucleotides are TGCAGCGCCCAACAGGGTGGTAGCAATCAGCCCCAGCATTTT.

The CDR3 region has the DNA TGTGCCAGCAGCTTACCCATGAACACTGAAGCTTTCTTT. This encodes CASSLPMNTEAFF. The J gene is TRBJ1-1, the V gene TRBV7-9, with D uncertain. CDR1 and CDR2 (germline): SEHNR, FQNEAQ (reference sequence). V lost 2 bases and J 0 bases, leaving 4 bases between the germline ends. The length of the CDR3 is 13 residues.